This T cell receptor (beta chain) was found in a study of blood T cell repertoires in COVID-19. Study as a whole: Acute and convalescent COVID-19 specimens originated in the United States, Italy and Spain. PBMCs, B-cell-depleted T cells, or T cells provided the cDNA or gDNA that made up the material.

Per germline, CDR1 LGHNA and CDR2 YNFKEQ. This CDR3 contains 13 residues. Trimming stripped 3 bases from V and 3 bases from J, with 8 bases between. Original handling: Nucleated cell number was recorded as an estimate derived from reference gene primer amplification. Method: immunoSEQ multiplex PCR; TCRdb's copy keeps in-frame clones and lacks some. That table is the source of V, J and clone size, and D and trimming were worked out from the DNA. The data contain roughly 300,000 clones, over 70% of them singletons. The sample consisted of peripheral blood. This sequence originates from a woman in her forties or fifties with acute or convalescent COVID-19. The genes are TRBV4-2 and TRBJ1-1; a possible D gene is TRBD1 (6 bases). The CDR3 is CASSHKGDTEAFF. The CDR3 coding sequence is TGTGCCAGCAGCCATAAGGGGGACACTGAAGCTTTCTTT.